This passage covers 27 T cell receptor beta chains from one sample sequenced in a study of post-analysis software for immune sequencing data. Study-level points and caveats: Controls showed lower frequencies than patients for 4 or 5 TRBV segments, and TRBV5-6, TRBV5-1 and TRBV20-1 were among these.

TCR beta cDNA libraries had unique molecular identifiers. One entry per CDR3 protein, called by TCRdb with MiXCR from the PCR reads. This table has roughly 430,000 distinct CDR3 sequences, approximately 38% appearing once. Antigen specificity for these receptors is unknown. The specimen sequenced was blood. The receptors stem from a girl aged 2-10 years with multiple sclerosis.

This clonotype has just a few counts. CDR3 sequence reads: CASSRTGARETEAFF. For the CDR3, the DNA is TGCGCCAGCAGTAGGACAGGGGCGCGGGAGACTGAAGCTTTCTTT. This chain links TRBV4-1 with TRBJ1-1; 9 bases are shared with TRBD1. Germline assignment: CDR1 MGHRA and CDR2 YSYEKL. With 6 bases clipped from V and 5 bases from J, the junction kept 10 bases outside the gene matches. The CDR3 sequence is 15 residues long.

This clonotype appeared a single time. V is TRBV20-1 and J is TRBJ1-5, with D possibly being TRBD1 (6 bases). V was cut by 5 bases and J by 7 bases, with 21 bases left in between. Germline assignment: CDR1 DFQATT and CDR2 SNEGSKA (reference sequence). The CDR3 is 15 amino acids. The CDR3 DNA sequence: TGCAGTGCTCCTCGGGGGCAACAGGGAGGGCAGCCCCAGCATTTT. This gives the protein CSAPRGQQGGQPQHF.

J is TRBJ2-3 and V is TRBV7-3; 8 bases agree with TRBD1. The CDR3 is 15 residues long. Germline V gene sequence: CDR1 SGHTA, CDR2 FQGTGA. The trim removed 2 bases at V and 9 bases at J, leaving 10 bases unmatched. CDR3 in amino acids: CASSLLGQGIPTQYF. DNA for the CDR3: TGTGCCAGCAGCTTACTAGGACAGGGTATACCGACGCAGTATTTT.

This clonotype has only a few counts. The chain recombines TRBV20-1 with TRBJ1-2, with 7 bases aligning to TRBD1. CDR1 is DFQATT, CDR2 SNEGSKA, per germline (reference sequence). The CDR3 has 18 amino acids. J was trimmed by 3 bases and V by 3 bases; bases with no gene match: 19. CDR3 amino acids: CSASGIGDRAENYYGYTF. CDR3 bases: TGCAGTGCTAGCGGTATTGGGGACAGAGCCGAGAATTACTATGGCTACACCTTC.

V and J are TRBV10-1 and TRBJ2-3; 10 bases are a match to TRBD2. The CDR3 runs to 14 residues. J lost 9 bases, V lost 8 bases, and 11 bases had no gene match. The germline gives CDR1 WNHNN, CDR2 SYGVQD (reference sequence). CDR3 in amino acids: CASSLAGVLGTQYF. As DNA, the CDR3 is TGCGCCAGCTCCCTAGCGGGGGTTCTGGGGACGCAGTATTTT.

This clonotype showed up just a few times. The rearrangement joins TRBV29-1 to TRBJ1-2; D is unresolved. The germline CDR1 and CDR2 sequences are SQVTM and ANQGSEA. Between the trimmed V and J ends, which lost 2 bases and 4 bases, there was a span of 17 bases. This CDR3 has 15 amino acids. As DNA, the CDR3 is TGCAGCGTTGAATCCACACCTGCCTCCGGCTATGGCTACACCTTC. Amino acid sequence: CSVESTPASGYGYTF.

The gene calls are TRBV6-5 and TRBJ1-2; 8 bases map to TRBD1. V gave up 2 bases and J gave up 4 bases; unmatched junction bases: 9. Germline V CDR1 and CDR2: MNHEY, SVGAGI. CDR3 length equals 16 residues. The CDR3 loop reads CASSYGAGGAGYGYTF. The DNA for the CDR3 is TGTGCCAGCAGTTACGGCGCAGGGGGCGCGGGCTATGGCTACACCTTC.

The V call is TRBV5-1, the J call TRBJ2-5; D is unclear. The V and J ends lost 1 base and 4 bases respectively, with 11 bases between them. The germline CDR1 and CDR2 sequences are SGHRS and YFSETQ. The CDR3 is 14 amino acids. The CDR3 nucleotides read TGCGCCAGCAGCTTGAGGCCCCGAGGAGAGACCCAGTACTTC. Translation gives CASSLRPRGETQYF.

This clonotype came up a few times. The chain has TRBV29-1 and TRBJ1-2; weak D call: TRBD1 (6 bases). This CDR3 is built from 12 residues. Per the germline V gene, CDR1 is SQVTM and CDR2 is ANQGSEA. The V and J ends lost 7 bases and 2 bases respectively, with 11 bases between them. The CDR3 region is CSAETGNYGYTF. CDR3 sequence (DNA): TGCAGCGCCGAGACAGGAAACTATGGCTACACCTTC.

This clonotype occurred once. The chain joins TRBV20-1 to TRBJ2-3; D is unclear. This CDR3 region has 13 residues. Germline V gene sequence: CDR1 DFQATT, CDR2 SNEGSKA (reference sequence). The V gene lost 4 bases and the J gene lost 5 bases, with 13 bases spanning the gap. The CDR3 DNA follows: TGCAGTGCTACTTCAAGTGCTGTAGATACGCAGTATTTT. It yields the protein CSATSSAVDTQYF.

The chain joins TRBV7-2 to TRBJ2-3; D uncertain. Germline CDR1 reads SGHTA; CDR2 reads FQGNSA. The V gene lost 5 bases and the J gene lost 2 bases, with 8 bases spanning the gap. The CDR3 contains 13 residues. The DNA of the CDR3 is TGTGCCAGCAGCCCCCTGAACACAGATACGCAGTATTTT. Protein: CASSPLNTDTQYF.

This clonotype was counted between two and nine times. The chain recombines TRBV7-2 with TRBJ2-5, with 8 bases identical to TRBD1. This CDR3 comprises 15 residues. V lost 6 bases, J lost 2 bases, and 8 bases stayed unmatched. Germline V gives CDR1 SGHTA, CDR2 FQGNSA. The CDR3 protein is CASRRGTGIQETQYF. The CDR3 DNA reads TGTGCCAGCAGGCGAGGGACAGGCATACAAGAGACCCAGTACTTC.

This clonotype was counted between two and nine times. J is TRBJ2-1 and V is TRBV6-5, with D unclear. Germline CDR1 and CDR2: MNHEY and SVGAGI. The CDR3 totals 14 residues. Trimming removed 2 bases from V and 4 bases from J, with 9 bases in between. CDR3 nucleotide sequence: TGTGCCAGCAGTTACCACCGAGGTTACAATGAGCAGTTCTTC. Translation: CASSYHRGYNEQFF.

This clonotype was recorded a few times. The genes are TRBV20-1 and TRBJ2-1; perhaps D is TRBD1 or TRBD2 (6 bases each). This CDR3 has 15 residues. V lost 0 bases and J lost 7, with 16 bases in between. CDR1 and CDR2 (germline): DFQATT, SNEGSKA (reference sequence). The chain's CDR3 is CSARDIRGPINEQFF. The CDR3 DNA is TGCAGTGCTAGAGATATCCGGGGGCCGATAAATGAGCAGTTCTTC.

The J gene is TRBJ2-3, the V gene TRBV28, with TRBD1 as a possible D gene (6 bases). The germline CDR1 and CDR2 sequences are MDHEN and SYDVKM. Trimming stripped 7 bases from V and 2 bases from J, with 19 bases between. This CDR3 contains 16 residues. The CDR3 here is CASTLQGKKDTDTQYF. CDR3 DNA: TGTGCCAGCACACTACAGGGTAAAAAGGACACAGATACGCAGTATTTT.

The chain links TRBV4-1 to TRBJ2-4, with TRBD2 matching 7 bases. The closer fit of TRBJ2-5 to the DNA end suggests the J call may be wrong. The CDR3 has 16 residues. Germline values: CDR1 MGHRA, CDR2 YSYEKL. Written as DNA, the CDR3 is TGCGCCAGCAGCCAAGAGTTTCAGCGGGGTGAAGAGACCCAGTACTTC. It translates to CASSQEFQRGEETQYF.

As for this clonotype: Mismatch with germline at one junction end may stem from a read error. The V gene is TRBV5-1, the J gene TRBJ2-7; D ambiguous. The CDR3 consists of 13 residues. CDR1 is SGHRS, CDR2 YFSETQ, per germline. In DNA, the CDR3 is TGCGCCAACAGCTTGGCCCCGGACTACGAGCAGTACTTC. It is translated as CANSLAPDYEQYF.

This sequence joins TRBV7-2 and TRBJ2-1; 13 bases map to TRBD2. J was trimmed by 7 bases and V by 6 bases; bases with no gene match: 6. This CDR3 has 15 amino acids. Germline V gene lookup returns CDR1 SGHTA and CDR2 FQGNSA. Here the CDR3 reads CASRLPGLAGNEQFF. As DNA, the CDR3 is TGTGCCAGCAGGTTACCGGGACTAGCGGGAAATGAGCAGTTCTTC.

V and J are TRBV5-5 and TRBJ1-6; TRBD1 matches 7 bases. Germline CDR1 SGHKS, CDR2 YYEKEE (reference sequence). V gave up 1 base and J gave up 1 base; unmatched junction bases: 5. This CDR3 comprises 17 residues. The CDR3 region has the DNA TGTGCCAGCAGCTTGAGTATGACAGGGTCCTATAATTCACCCCTCCACTTT. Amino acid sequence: CASSLSMTGSYNSPLHF.

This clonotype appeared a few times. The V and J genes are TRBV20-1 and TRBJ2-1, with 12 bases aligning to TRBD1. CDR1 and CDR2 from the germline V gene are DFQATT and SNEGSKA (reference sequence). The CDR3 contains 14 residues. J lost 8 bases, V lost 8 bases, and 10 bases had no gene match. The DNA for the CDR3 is TGCAGTACCGTATCGGGACAGGGGGCCGATGAGCAGTTCTTC. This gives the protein CSTVSGQGADEQFF.

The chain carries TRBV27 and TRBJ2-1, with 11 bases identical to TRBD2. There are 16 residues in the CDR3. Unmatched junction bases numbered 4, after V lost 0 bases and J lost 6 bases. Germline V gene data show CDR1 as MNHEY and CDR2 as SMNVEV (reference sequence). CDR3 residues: CASSLSTSGSTNEQFF. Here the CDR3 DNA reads TGTGCCAGCAGTTTATCCACTAGCGGGAGCACCAATGAGCAGTTCTTC.

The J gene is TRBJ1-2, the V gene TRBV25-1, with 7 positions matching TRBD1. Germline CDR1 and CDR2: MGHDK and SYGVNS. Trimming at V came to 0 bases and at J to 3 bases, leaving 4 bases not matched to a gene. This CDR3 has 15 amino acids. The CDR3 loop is CASSEYRQGDYGYTF. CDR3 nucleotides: TGTGCCAGCAGTGAATACCGACAGGGTGACTATGGCTACACCTTC.

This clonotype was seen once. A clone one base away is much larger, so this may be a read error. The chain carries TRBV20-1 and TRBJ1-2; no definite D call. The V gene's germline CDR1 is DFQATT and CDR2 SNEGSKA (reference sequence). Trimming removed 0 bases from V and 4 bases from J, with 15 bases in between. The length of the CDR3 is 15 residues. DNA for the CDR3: TGCAGTGCTAGAGATTGGAGGAGCTCTAGCTATGGCTACACCTTC. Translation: CSARDWRSSSYGYTF.

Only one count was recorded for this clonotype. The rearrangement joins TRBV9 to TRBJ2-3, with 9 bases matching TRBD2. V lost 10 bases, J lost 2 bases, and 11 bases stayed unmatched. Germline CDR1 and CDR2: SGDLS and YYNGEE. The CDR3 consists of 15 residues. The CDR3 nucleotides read TGTGCCTCACACTTAGCGGGGGCCCCCACAGATACGCAGTATTTT. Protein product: CASHLAGAPTDTQYF.

The CDR3 reads CASSHLSGVYEQYF. CDR3 coding DNA: TGCGCCAGCAGCCACCTTTCGGGGGTCTACGAGCAGTACTTC. The chain recombines TRBV4-1 with TRBJ2-7; perhaps TRBD2 as D (6 bases). V lost 3 bases and J 3 bases, leaving 12 bases between the germline ends. The CDR3 covers 14 residues. Per the germline V gene, CDR1 is MGHRA and CDR2 is YSYEKL.

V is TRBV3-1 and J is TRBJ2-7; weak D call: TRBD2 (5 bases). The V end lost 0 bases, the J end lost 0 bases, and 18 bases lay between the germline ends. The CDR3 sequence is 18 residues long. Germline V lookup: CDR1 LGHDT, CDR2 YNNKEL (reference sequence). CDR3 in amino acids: CASSQDEGKAFASYEQYF. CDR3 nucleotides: TGTGCCAGCAGCCAAGATGAGGGAAAGGCGTTTGCCTCCTACGAGCAGTACTTC.

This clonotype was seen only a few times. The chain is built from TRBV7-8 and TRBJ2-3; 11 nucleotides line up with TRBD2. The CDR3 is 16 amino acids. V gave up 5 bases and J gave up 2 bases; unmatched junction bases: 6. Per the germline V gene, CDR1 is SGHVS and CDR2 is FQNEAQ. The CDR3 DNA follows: TGTGCCAGCAGCGCCACTAGCGGGAGTGCCACAGATACGCAGTATTTT. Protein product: CASSATSGSATDTQYF.